This TCR beta chain was obtained from a study of T cell changes during pregnancy in multiple sclerosis. This clone has a single count. CDR1 and CDR2 (germline): MDHEN, SYDVKM. CDR3 length: 15 amino acids. V lost 4 bases and J lost 5, with 18 bases in between. Repertoires were generated with immunoSEQ multiplex PCR, while TCRdb's copy carries only in-frame clones and drops some. The sample has around 31,000 clones, 75% to 95% seen once. V gene TRBV28 combines with J gene TRBJ2-7, with D tentatively TRBD2 (6 bases). This material consisted of CD8+ T cells from peripheral blood mononuclear cells, taken in the second trimester of pregnancy. This clonotype originated in a female donor with multiple sclerosis, enrolled in a pregnancy study. CDR3 amino acids: CASSSRLGEIHEQYF. As DNA, the CDR3 is TGTGCCAGCAGTTCCAGACTAGGAGAGATTCACGAGCAGTACTTC.